This paragraph covers one T cell receptor (beta chain) sequence. Antigen unknown. Losses at the gene ends were 1 base for V and 1 base for J; bases not matched to a gene: 23. Germline V gene sequence: CDR1 SQVTM, CDR2 ANQGSEA. The CDR3 runs to 21 residues. This sample is drawn from a study of cytomegalovirus exposure and HLA in healthy donors. On the study more broadly: Earlier work reported roughly 120 million unique TCR beta sequences from about 170 million T cells. Whole-study findings and limits: Clonal expansion was found to be greater in HLA-associated TCR beta chains than in equally common others in a later analysis.

13 Jbeta primers and 60 Vbeta primers were used for the PCR. Assay: immunoSEQ multiplex PCR; the TCRdb copy retains only in-frame clones and omits some. The sample holds approximately 170,000 clones; 85% are singletons and the top ten take 1%. V usage is TRBV29-1 and J usage is TRBJ1-1; 8 nucleotides match TRBD1. This receptor was obtained from a boy aged 2 to 9 in good health and CMV-seronegative. The source material was PBMCs. The DNA for the CDR3 is TGCAGCGTTGAAGTTTACAGGGGGGCTGGAGAATGGTGGCTAAAGAACACTGAAGCTTTCTTT. The encoded protein is CSVEVYRGAGEWWLKNTEAFF.